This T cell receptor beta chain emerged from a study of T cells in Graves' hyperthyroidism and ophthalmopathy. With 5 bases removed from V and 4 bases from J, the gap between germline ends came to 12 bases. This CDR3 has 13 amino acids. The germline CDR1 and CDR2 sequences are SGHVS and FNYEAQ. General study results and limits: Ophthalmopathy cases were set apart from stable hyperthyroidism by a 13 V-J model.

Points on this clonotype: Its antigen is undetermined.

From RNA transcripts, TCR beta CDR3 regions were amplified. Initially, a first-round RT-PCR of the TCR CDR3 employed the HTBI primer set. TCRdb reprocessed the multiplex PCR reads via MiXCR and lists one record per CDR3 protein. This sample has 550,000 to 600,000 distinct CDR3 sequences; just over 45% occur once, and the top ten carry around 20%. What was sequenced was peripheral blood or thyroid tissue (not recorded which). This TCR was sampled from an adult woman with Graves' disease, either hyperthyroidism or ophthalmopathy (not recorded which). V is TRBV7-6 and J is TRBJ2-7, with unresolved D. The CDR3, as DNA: TGTGCCAGCAGCACCCGTAGGCCGTACGAGCAGTACTTC. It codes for CASSTRRPYEQYF. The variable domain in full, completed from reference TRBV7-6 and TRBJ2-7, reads GAGVSQSPRYKVTKRGQDVALRCDPISGHVSLYWYRQALGQGPEFLTYFNYEAQQDKSGLPNDRFSAERPEGSISTLTIQRTEQRDSAMYRCASSTRRPYEQYFGPGTRLTVT.